A single sample gave rise to the 24 T cell receptor beta chains below, sequenced in a study of OX40 agonist ivuxolimab in advanced cancers. Clones were sequenced by immunoSEQ multiplex PCR, and TCRdb holds only the in-frame ones, with some missing. This sample carries 70,000 to 85,000 clones, approximately 84% of them seen once, and the ten largest clones take approximately 2%. Material: CD4+ or CD8+ T cells sorted from blood, obtained in a trial of the OX40 agonist ivuxolimab. The receptor source for this set is an adult with an advanced solid tumor such as melanoma, head and neck, liver or kidney cancer.

This rearrangement joins TRBV10-2 to TRBJ2-3; 11 bases match TRBD2. Germline V gene sequence: CDR1 WSHSY, CDR2 SAAADI. CDR3 size: 15 residues. V shed 2 bases, J shed 5 bases, and the junction held 3 bases outside the gene matches. In DNA, the CDR3 is TGCGCCAGCAGTGAGAGTAGCGGGGGGGGAGATACGCAGTATTTT. This sequence encodes CASSESSGGGDTQYF.

This chain uses TRBV4-3 with TRBJ1-2; D possibly corresponds to TRBD1 (6 bases). The CDR3 is made up of 15 amino acids. Deletions cut 1 base from V and 3 bases from J, with 12 bases between. Germline V lookup: CDR1 LGHNA, CDR2 YSLEER. CDR3 DNA sequence: TGCGCCAGCAGCCAAGGACAGGCCCTAGACTATGGCTACACCTTC. Translating it yields CASSQGQALDYGYTF.

The chain carries TRBV6-1 and TRBJ1-2, with TRBD1 matching over 7 bases. The CDR3 is made up of 15 amino acids. CDR1 is MNHNS and CDR2 is SASEGT in the germline V gene. Germline trimming cut 0 bases from V and 0 bases from J; bases unmatched to any gene: 1. CDR3 nucleotide sequence: TGTGCCAGCAGTGAAGCGACAGGGCCTAACTATGGCTACACCTTC. Amino acid sequence: CASSEATGPNYGYTF.

The CDR3 nucleotides read TGTGCCAGCAGCCAGCGGATAATAGCGGGAGGCACAGATACGCAGTATTTT. Translation gives CASSQRIIAGGTDTQYF. The chain employs TRBV14 and TRBJ2-3, with 9 bases identical to TRBD2. Germline V CDR1 and CDR2: SGHDN, FVKESK. V shed 3 bases, J shed 1 base, and the junction held 8 bases outside the gene matches. The CDR3 spans 17 residues.

The gene calls are TRBV28 and TRBJ1-2; 9 positions agree with TRBD1. The CDR3 is 15 amino acids. Germline loops: CDR1 MDHEN, CDR2 SYDVKM. Losses at the gene ends were 3 bases for V and 4 bases for J; bases not matched to a gene: 6. The CDR3 nucleotides are TGTGCCAGCAGTTTCTCGACAGGGGGAATCTATGGCTACACCTTC. This sequence encodes CASSFSTGGIYGYTF.

V usage is TRBV5-5 and J usage is TRBJ1-1; TRBD1 matches 7 bases. This CDR3 comprises 14 residues. Germline loops: CDR1 SGHKS, CDR2 YYEKEE (reference sequence). V gave up 5 bases and J gave up 1 base; unmatched junction bases: 5. As DNA, the CDR3 is TGTGCCAGCAGTCTTGACAGGGCGAACACTGAAGCTTTCTTT. This translates into CASSLDRANTEAFF. Together with reference TRBV5-5 and TRBJ1-1, the CDR3 gives the full variable domain: DAGVTQSPTHLIKTRGQQVTLRCSPISGHKSVSWYQQVLGQGPQFIFQYYEKEERGRGNFPDRFSARQFPNYSSELNVNALLLGDSALYLCASSLDRANTEAFFGQGTRLTVV.

The chain carries TRBV29-1 and TRBJ2-7, with D unclear. This CDR3 is 12 amino acids long. The ends were cut back, 5 bases at V and 5 bases at J, with 13 bases in the middle. CDR1 is SQVTM and CDR2 is ANQGSEA in the germline V gene. CDR3 nucleotides: TGCAGCGTTCGAATGTCGGCGAACGAGCAGTACTTC. Amino acid sequence: CSVRMSANEQYF.

The J gene is TRBJ1-3, the V gene TRBV7-9, with D possibly TRBD1 on 6 matching bases. Trimming pared 5 bases from V and 4 bases from J, leaving 18 bases between. The CDR3 consists of 16 residues. Germline V CDR1 and CDR2: SEHNR, FQNEAQ (reference sequence). CDR3 bases: TGTGCCAGCAGCGACCGACAGGCCGAAAAGGGAAACACCATATATTTT. Translating gives CASSDRQAEKGNTIYF.

V usage is TRBV18 and J usage is TRBJ1-5; TRBD1 agrees at 7 bases. J gave up 0 bases and V 5 bases, and 4 bases lay outside the gene matches. The germline CDR1 and CDR2 sequences are KGHSH and LQKENI. The CDR3 has 15 amino acids. CDR3 sequence: CASSEQGPSNQPQHF. The CDR3 DNA sequence: TGTGCCAGCTCAGAACAGGGGCCTAGCAATCAGCCCCAGCATTTT.

The chain has TRBV15 and TRBJ2-3; 14 bases map to TRBD2. The CDR3 runs 18 residues. The V gene's germline CDR1 is LNHNV and CDR2 YYDKDF (reference sequence). V lost 3 bases, J lost 4 bases, and 9 bases stayed unmatched. Here the CDR3 DNA reads TGTGCCACCAGCAGGGGAACCGGACTAGCGGGAGGAGCAGATACGCAGTATTTT. Amino acid sequence: CATSRGTGLAGGADTQYF.

Only one count was recorded for this clone. This chain links TRBV7-2 with TRBJ2-1; TRBD1 agrees at 8 bases. This CDR3 spans 15 amino acids. Germline values: CDR1 SGHTA, CDR2 FQGNSA. V lost 6 bases and J lost 2; bases outside the gene matches: 6. CDR3 in amino acids: CASRQGARTYNEQFF. The CDR3 nucleotides are TGTGCCAGCAGGCAGGGGGCTAGGACCTACAATGAGCAGTTCTTC.

The chain recombines TRBV20-1 with TRBJ2-7, with D unclear. The germline CDR1 and CDR2 sequences are DFQATT and SNEGSKA (reference sequence). CDR3 size: 11 residues. V dropped 6 bases and J dropped 2 bases, with 8 bases sitting between them. The CDR3 region has the DNA TGCAGTGCCGTCCATACCTACGAGCAGTACTTC. Its translation: CSAVHTYEQYF.

This chain connects TRBV18 to TRBJ2-6; D is possibly TRBD1 or TRBD2 (6 bases each). This CDR3 comprises 18 residues. The V end was cut by 6 bases, the J end by 1 base, with 19 bases between. Germline assignment: CDR1 KGHSH and CDR2 LQKENI. CDR3 sequence: CASSIQLGGSSGANVLTF. CDR3 DNA: TGTGCCAGCTCTATTCAACTCGGGGGCAGTTCTGGGGCCAACGTCCTGACTTTC.

The rearrangement links TRBV6-1 to TRBJ2-5; TRBD1 is a possible D gene (5 bases). Trimming cost V 4 bases and J 3 bases, with 15 bases left between them. This CDR3 spans 15 amino acids. Germline values: CDR1 MNHNS, CDR2 SASEGT. DNA for the CDR3: TGTGCCAGCAGTGTAGGGGTGGTACAGGAAGAGACCCAGTACTTC. This sequence encodes CASSVGVVQEETQYF.

The chain recombines TRBV5-1 with TRBJ2-3, with TRBD2 matching 8 bases. Trimming at V came to 1 base and at J to 3 bases, leaving 1 base not matched to a gene. The CDR3 consists of 14 residues. CDR1 is SGHRS and CDR2 is YFSETQ in the germline V gene. CDR3 region: CASSLSGGTDTQYF. In DNA, the CDR3 is TGCGCCAGCAGCTTGTCGGGGGGGACAGATACGCAGTATTTT.

This clone was detected only a few times. V usage is TRBV4-2 and J usage is TRBJ1-6; no clear D gene. The CDR3 length is 14 residues. V shed 1 base and J shed 5 bases, with 6 bases lying between them. The germline gives CDR1 LGHNA, CDR2 YNFKEQ. The CDR3 DNA reads TGTGCCAGCAGCCAAGTAACAGATAATTCACCCCTCCACTTT. It codes for CASSQVTDNSPLHF.

V usage is TRBV13 and J usage is TRBJ1-4; D is uncertain. Trimming left V 5 bases short and J 6 bases short, with 13 bases between. Germline-derived CDR1 and CDR2 are PRHDT and FYEKMQ (reference sequence). CDR3 length: 14 residues. The CDR3 loop reads CASSASLNYEKLFF. Written as DNA, the CDR3 is TGTGCCAGCAGCGCCTCCCTAAATTATGAAAAACTGTTTTTT.

This sequence joins TRBV7-9 and TRBJ1-2; 11 positions match TRBD1. Germline V CDR1 and CDR2: SEHNR, FQNEAQ (reference sequence). This CDR3 has 14 amino acids. Trimming cost V 4 bases and J 8 bases; bases outside gene matches: 6. Here the CDR3 reads CASSSGTGGSGYTF. CDR3 in DNA: TGTGCCAGCAGCTCCGGGACAGGGGGAAGCGGCTACACCTTC. The full variable domain, completed using reference TRBV7-9 and TRBJ1-2, is DTGVSQNPRHKITKRGQNVTFRCDPISEHNRLYWYRQTLGQGPEFLTYFQNEAQLEKSRLLSDRFSAERPKGSFSTLEIQRTEQGDSAMYLCASSSGTGGSGYTFGSGTRLTVV.

This clone has only a few counts. The chain couples TRBV7-2 to TRBJ1-5; TRBD1 aligns across 9 bases. Germline V gene data show CDR1 as SGHTA and CDR2 as FQGNSA. This CDR3 region has 16 residues. The junction had 7 bases not matched to a gene; V was cut back by 1 base and J by 6 bases. CDR3 sequence: CASSLVGGQGFQPQHF. DNA of the CDR3: TGTGCCAGCAGCTTAGTAGGGGGACAGGGTTTTCAGCCCCAGCATTTT. The full variable domain, completed using reference TRBV7-2 and TRBJ1-5, is GAGVSQSPSNKVTEKGKDVELRCDPISGHTALYWYRQSLGQGLEFLIYFQGNSAPDKSGLPSDRFSAERTGGSVSTLTIQRTQQEDSAVYLCASSLVGGQGFQPQHFGDGTRLSIL.

The rearrangement uses TRBV7-2 and TRBJ1-2; 7 bases fit TRBD1. V was pared by 2 bases and J by 3 bases, with 0 bases of the junction left unmatched. CDR3 size: 13 residues. Germline CDR1 SGHTA, CDR2 FQGNSA. The CDR3 spells CASSLTGDYGYTF. The CDR3 DNA sequence: TGTGCCAGCAGCTTAACAGGGGACTATGGCTACACCTTC.

Of note for this clone: Within the sample, other DNA sequences also encode this same CDR3. V usage is TRBV9 and J usage is TRBJ2-3; D remains unclear. Germline V lookup: CDR1 SGDLS, CDR2 YYNGEE. The length of the CDR3 is 12 residues. The germline V and J ends were trimmed by 2 bases and 1 base, with 2 bases remaining between them. This chain's CDR3 is CASSVGTDTQYF. The CDR3 DNA reads as TGTGCCAGCAGCGTGGGCACAGATACGCAGTATTTT.

The sample holds a few counts of this clone. The chain recombines TRBV11-2 with TRBJ2-3, with TRBD2 matching 8 bases. The CDR3 is 14 residues long. Germline CDR1 is SGHAT and CDR2 is FQNNGV. V shed 2 bases and J 4 bases; nucleotides not matched to a gene: 2. For the CDR3, the DNA is TGTGCCAGCAGCTTAACGACTAGCGCAGATACGCAGTATTTT. Protein product: CASSLTTSADTQYF. Combining the CDR3 with reference TRBV11-2 and TRBJ2-3 gives the whole variable domain EAGVAQSPRYKIIEKRQSVAFWCNPISGHATLYWYQQILGQGPKLLIQFQNNGVVDDSQLPKDRFSAERLKGVDSTLKIQPAKLEDSAVYLCASSLTTSADTQYFGPGTRLTVL.

V and J are TRBV21-1 and TRBJ2-5; the table's D gene call, TRBD2, was not cross checked with the DNA. TRBV21-1 is a pseudogene. The CDR3 runs to 15 residues. In DNA form, the CDR3 reads TGTGCCAGCAGCCCTCGTGGTAGCGGACAAGAGACCCAGTACTTC. It encodes CASSPRGSGQETQYF.

This clone was counted ten times or more. This chain joins TRBV27 and TRBJ1-2; 7 bases match TRBD1. Germline-derived CDR1 and CDR2 are MNHEY and SMNVEV (reference sequence). There are 16 residues in the CDR3. V shed 8 bases, J shed 8 bases, and the junction held 20 bases outside the gene matches. CDR3 in amino acids: CASAVSGQRGGRGYTF. The CDR3 DNA follows: TGTGCCAGCGCAGTTTCGGGCCAGCGAGGGGGCAGGGGCTACACCTTC.